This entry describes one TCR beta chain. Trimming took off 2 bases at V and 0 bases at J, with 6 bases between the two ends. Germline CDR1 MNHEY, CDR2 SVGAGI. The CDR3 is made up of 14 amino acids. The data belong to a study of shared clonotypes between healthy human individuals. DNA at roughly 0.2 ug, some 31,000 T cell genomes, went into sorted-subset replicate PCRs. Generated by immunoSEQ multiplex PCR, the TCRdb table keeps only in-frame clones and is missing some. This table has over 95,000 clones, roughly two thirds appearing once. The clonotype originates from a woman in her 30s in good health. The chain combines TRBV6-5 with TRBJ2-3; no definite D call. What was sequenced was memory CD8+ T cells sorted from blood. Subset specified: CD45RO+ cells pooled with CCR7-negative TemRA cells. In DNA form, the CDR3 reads TGTGCCAGCAGTTACCAAGATAGCACAGATACGCAGTATTTT. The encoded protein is CASSYQDSTDTQYF.